These T cell receptor beta chains were read from a single sample in a study of beta chain features in type 1 diabetes. Produced via immunoSEQ multiplex PCR; TCRdb's table is partial and in-frame only. The sample shows over 600,000 clones, roughly 12% of them seen only once. Sequenced: naive CD4+ T cells from blood. These TCRs come from a man aged 25-45 years with type 1 diabetes. CDR3s include the opening cysteine and the closing phenylalanine or tryptophan. A D gene is named only where the DNA matches it firmly. Size is omitted from some rows. Given values are once, few, many or a class for expanded clones.

>-|TRBV6-5|TRBD1|TRBJ2-5
TGTGCCAGCAGGAGGGACAGGGTGTACCAAGAGACCCAGTACTTC
CASRRDRVYQETQYF
>-|TRBV4-2|-|TRBJ2-3
TGTGCCAGCAGCCAAGACCCGGACGGGTGGGGGGATACGCAGTATTTT
CASSQDPDGWGDTQYF
>-|TRBV5-1|-|TRBJ1-1
TGCGCCAGCAGCACCAGGGATTACACTGAAGCTTTCTTT
CASSTRDYTEAFF
>-|TRBV27|TRBD1|TRBJ2-2
TGTGCCAGCAGTGGCGGGACAGGGAACACCGGGGAGCTGTTTTTT
CASSGGTGNTGELFF
>-|TRBV30|-|TRBJ2-3
TGTGCCTGGACCACCCTGCTGGGAGGTACGCAGTATTTT
CAWTTLLGGTQYF
>-|TRBV5-6|-|TRBJ2-3
TGTGCCAGCAGTTTTTCACCGCGGGGAGGAGGTGCAGATACGCAGTATTTT
CASSFSPRGGGADTQYF
>-|TRBV7-9|-|TRBJ2-3
TGTGCCAGCAGCTTCGACGATGGTTGGACAGATACGCAGTATTTT
CASSFDDGWTDTQYF
>few|TRBV11-3|-|TRBJ2-5
TGTGCCAGCAGCTTAGGACAGCAAGAGACCCAGTACTTC
CASSLGQQETQYF
>-|TRBV29-1|-|TRBJ1-2
TGCAGCGCTGTTATTAACTATGGCTACACCTTC
CSAVINYGYTF
>few|TRBV14|-|TRBJ1-1
TGTGCCAGCAGCCAGGGCGGCACTGAAGCTTTCTTT
CASSQGGTEAFF
>few|TRBV28|-|TRBJ1-5
TGTGCCAGCAGGGTAAAAGGTGGGCCCCAGCATTTT
CASRVKGGPQHF
>few|TRBV7-3|TRBD2|TRBJ2-1
TGTGCCAGCAGCCAGCGGCTAGCGGGGGCCCTGAATGAGCAGTTCTTC
CASSQRLAGALNEQFF
>-|TRBV15|-|TRBJ2-1
TGTGCCACCAGCAGAGATTCAGGCTACAATGAGCAGTTCTTC
CATSRDSGYNEQFF
>-|TRBV6-6|-|TRBJ1-4
TGTGCCAGCGGTATGGGCAGTTCAACTAATGAAAAACTGTTTTTT
CASGMGSSTNEKLFF
>few|TRBV5-1|TRBD1|TRBJ1-2
TGCGCCAGCAGCTTACAGGGGCAAGCGGCTTGGGGCTACACCTTC
CASSLQGQAAWGYTF
>few|TRBV7-9|TRBD1|TRBJ2-7
TGTGCCAGCAGCACTGGACAGGGGGCCGGCGAGCAGTACTTC
CASSTGQGAGEQYF
>-|TRBV4-3|-|TRBJ1-4
TGCGCCAGCAGCCAAGGACGTACTAATGAAAAACTGTTTTTT
CASSQGRTNEKLFF
>-|TRBV2|-|TRBJ2-2
TGTGCCAGCAGTGATATGACAGCAGCGAACACCGGGGAGCTGTTTTTT
CASSDMTAANTGELFF
>-|TRBV4-3|-|TRBJ2-2
TGCGCCAGCAGCCAAGAAGTAGGGATGAACACCGGGGAGCTGTTTTTT
CASSQEVGMNTGELFF
>-|TRBV7-9|-|TRBJ1-3
TGTGCCAGCAGCTTAACAACAGGGTCTGGAAACACCATATATTTT
CASSLTTGSGNTIYF
>few|TRBV6-5|TRBD1|TRBJ2-5
TGTGCCAGCGGAATGGGACAGGGAGGTGAGACCCAGTACTTC
CASGMGQGGETQYF
>-|TRBV2|-|TRBJ2-1
TGTGCCAGCAGGCCCCTGGACACCCTTCAGCAGTTCTTC
CASRPLDTLQQFF
>-|TRBV5-4|-|TRBJ2-1
TGTGCCAGCAGCTTGGCCAGGCTAGGCCACAATGAGCAGTTCTTC
CASSLARLGHNEQFF
>few|TRBV7-9|-|TRBJ1-6
TGTGCCAGCAGCTTAGCCCAGGTTGATAATTCACCCCTCCACTTT
CASSLAQVDNSPLHF
>few|TRBV5-1|-|TRBJ2-3
TGCGCCAGCAGCTTGGAAGGGCGCACAGATACGCAGTATTTT
CASSLEGRTDTQYF
>few|TRBV5-1|-|TRBJ1-4
TGCGCCAGCAGCTTGAGAGGGGATAGGCTGTTTTTT
CASSLRGDRLFF
>few|TRBV7-9|-|TRBJ2-2
TGTGCCAGCAGCCCCGATGCCGGGGAGCTGTTTTTT
CASSPDAGELFF
>-|TRBV7-6|-|TRBJ2-2
TGTGCCAGCAGTTCTACTAGTTCGAACACCGGGGAGCTGTTTTTT
CASSSTSSNTGELFF
>few|TRBV29-1|-|TRBJ1-2
TGCAGCTATGGGACTGACTATGGCTACACCTTC
CSYGTDYGYTF
>few|TRBV13|-|TRBJ1-1
TGTGCCAGCAGCTTAGTAGGACTGAGACTTTGGAACACTGAAGCTTTCTTT
CASSLVGLRLWNTEAFF
>-|TRBV18|-|TRBJ2-4
TGTGCCAGCTCACCACCAGACTCTATTCCCAAAAACATTCAGTACTTC
CASSPPDSIPKNIQYF
>-|TRBV7-2|-|TRBJ2-1
TGTGCCAGCAGCTTCGCGTGGGTGGGTGGGAATGAGCAGTTCTTC
CASSFAWVGGNEQFF
>few|TRBV20-1|-|TRBJ1-1
TGCAGTGCTAGAGCGGGGACTGAAGCTTTCTTT
CSARAGTEAFF
>-|TRBV11-2|TRBD1|TRBJ2-5
TGTGCCAGCAGCTTACGACAGGGGCAAGAGACCCAGTACTTC
CASSLRQGQETQYF
>-|TRBV29-1|-|TRBJ1-6
TGCAGCGTGGCCCCAGGGGTAGGTTCACCCCTCCACTTT
CSVAPGVGSPLHF
>-|TRBV28|TRBD1|TRBJ2-7
TGTGCCAGCAGTTTATCCGGACAGGGGGCGCATGAGCAGTACTTC
CASSLSGQGAHEQYF
>-|TRBV11-1|-|TRBJ1-2
TGTGCCAGCAGCTTAGGGCAACGGAGCTATGGCTACACCTTC
CASSLGQRSYGYTF
>-|TRBV6-6|TRBD1|TRBJ1-1
TGTGCCAGCAGTCCGGACAGGGCGAACACTGAAGCTTTCTTT
CASSPDRANTEAFF
>-|TRBV6-6|-|TRBJ2-3
TGTGCCAGCAGTTCGGGTAGCCTGACAGATACGCAGTATTTT
CASSSGSLTDTQYF
>-|TRBV13|-|TRBJ1-1
TGTGCCAGCAGCGTCAGACGGTTGGCCAGGGCTTTCTTT
CASSVRRLARAFF
>many|TRBV14|-|TRBJ1-2
TGTGCCAGCAGCCGCCAGCAGGGCGCCGGTGGCTACACCTTC
CASSRQQGAGGYTF
>few|TRBV27|-|TRBJ1-1
TGTGCCAGCAGTTTACAGGGGATGAACACTGAAGCTTTCTTT
CASSLQGMNTEAFF
>few|TRBV6-5|-|TRBJ1-2
TGTGCCAGCAGATTATCCGGGACTAACTATGGCTACACCTTC
CASRLSGTNYGYTF
>-|TRBV21-1|-|TRBJ2-3
TGTGCCAGCAGCAAATGGAACAGGTACACAGATACGCAGTATTTT
CASSKWNRYTDTQYF